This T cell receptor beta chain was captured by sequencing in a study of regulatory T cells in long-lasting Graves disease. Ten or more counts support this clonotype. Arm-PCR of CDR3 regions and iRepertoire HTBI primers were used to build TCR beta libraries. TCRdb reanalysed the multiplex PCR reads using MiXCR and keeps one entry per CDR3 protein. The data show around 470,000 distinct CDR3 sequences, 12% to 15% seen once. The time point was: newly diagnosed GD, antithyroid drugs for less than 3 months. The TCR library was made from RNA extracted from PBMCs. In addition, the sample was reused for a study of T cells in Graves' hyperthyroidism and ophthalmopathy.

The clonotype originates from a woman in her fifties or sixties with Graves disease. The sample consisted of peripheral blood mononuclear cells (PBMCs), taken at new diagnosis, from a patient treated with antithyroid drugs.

DNA of the CDR3: TGCAGCGTGGGGGAATGGCGCTACGAGCAGTACTTC. Its protein product is CSVGEWRYEQYF. The chain employs TRBV29-1 and TRBJ2-7, with D possibly called TRBD1 or TRBD2 (5 bases each). This CDR3 region has 12 residues. Trimming left V 6 bases short and J 3 bases short, with 12 bases between. Germline assignment: CDR1 SQVTM and CDR2 ANQGSEA.